This entry lists 6 T cell receptor beta chains sequenced from one sample in a study of molecular identifiers for immune sequencing clone quantification. In TCRdb, the PCR reads were re-called with MiXCR into one record per CDR3 protein. Among some 65,000 distinct CDR3 sequences listed, about 18% were seen once. Sequences were obtained from naive CD8+ T cells from blood, with Jurkat cell RNA spiked in. As to subset: FACS-sorted CD8+CD4-CCR7+CD45RA+ naive T cells. These receptor sequences come from a human donor in good health. Some libraries in this study had Jurkat cell RNA spiked in.

The chain links TRBV4-3 to TRBJ1-2, with D maybe TRBD1 (5 bases). The V end was cut by 2 bases, the J end by 3 bases, with 19 bases between. CDR3 length: 17 residues. Germline loops: CDR1 LGHNA, CDR2 YSLEER. CDR3 nucleotides: TGCGCCAGCAGCCAATCGGTTTCGGCAGGGCTCTACTATGGCTACACCTTC. Encoded protein: CASSQSVSAGLYYGYTF.

This clonotype appeared many times. V gene TRBV5-5 combines with J gene TRBJ1-1; D is perhaps TRBD1 (6 bases). The V end was cut by 1 base, the J end by 7 bases, with 14 bases between. Germline CDR1 reads SGHKS; CDR2 reads YYEKEE (reference sequence). This CDR3 has 14 residues. The CDR3 nucleotides are TGTGCCAGCAGCTTGTGGGACAAACTTAATGAAGCTTTCTTT. Encoded protein: CASSLWDKLNEAFF.

Note on this clonotype: This may be a read error, as it is one base from a much larger clone. The chain is built from TRBV7-2 and TRBJ2-1; 9 nucleotides align to TRBD2. The J segment lost 6 bases and the V segment lost 3 bases, leaving 6 bases of the junction unmatched. The CDR3 is 15 amino acids. Per germline, CDR1 SGHTA and CDR2 FQGNSA. The CDR3 DNA follows: TGTGCCAGCAGCTTGCTGACTAGCGGAGGCAATGAGCAGTTCTTC. Its translation is CASSLLTSGGNEQFF.

This clonotype was seen at least ten times. The chain uses TRBV7-2 and TRBJ2-5; D remains unclear. This CDR3 spans 15 amino acids. Deletions cut 2 bases from V and 2 bases from J, with 12 bases between. The germline V gene has CDR1 SGHTA and CDR2 FQGNSA. The CDR3 nucleotides read TGTGCCAGCAGCTTATTTTCGCTTATACAAGAGACCCAGTACTTC. It yields the protein CASSLFSLIQETQYF.

This clonotype was seen at least ten times. The V call is TRBV14, the J call TRBJ2-1; 8 bases map to TRBD2. V shed 6 bases, J shed 8 bases, and the junction held 9 bases outside the gene matches. Germline V gene lookup returns CDR1 SGHDN and CDR2 FVKESK. This CDR3 spans 14 amino acids. CDR3 loop: CASSWTSPRDEQFF. The DNA for the CDR3 is TGTGCCAGCAGTTGGACTAGCCCGAGGGATGAGCAGTTCTTC. The entire variable domain, with the rest obtained from reference TRBV14 and TRBJ2-1, is as follows: EAGVTQFPSHSVIEKGQTVTLRCDPISGHDNLYWYRRVMGKEIKFLLHFVKESKQDESGMPNNRFLAERTGGTYSTLKVQPAELEDSGVYFCASSWTSPRDEQFFGPGTRLTVL.

This chain connects TRBV6-1 to TRBJ1-1; the D gene is possibly TRBD1 (6 bases). Germline CDR1 reads MNHNS; CDR2 reads SASEGT. V was trimmed by 2 bases and J by 6 bases, leaving 28 bases between them. The CDR3 totals 19 residues. The CDR3 coding sequence is TGTGCCAGCAGTGAACGGTCGAGGGGGGCGCGAGTTTTGTCCGCTGAAGCTTTCTTT. Translated: CASSERSRGARVLSAEAFF.